This T cell receptor (beta chain) was captured by sequencing in a study of blood T cell repertoires in COVID-19. About the study: From the United States, Italy and Spain came samples of acute and convalescent COVID-19. Sample material is recorded as cDNA or gDNA derived from T cells, B-cell-depleted T cells, or PBMCs.

The CDR3 is 18 amino acids. V shed 0 bases and J 8 bases; nucleotides not matched to a gene: 9. Germline V CDR1 and CDR2: LNHNV, YYDKDF (reference sequence). Authors' methods: Reference gene primer amplification in the assay estimated nucleated cell counts. Here immunoSEQ multiplex PCR was the method, and the copy in TCRdb shows in-frame clones only, minus some. V and J calls and clone size are copied from that table; D and trimming were computed from the DNA. Of some 40,000 clones in the sample, approximately 90% were seen once. The rearrangement uses TRBV15 and TRBJ2-4; 14 bases map to TRBD2. This clonotype was obtained from a human donor in a cohort sampled during active COVID-19. Material for sequencing was peripheral blood. The CDR3 DNA sequence: TGTGCCACCAGCAGAGACTTGGCGGGACTAGCGGGAGTGGACATTCAGTACTTC. Amino acids: CATSRDLAGLAGVDIQYF.